This entry is about one T cell receptor (beta chain). Its cognate antigen is unknown. The data are from a study of regulatory T cells. Whole-study results and caveats: Skewed V and J usage and few unique V-J pairs marked patient repertoires, most in Tregs. Hydrophobic residues at CDR3 positions 6 and 7 were enriched in conventional CD4+ T cells of CD3G-deficient patients.

The V gene lost 8 bases and the J gene lost 6 bases, with 9 bases spanning the gap. Per germline, CDR1 MNHNY and CDR2 SVGAGI (reference sequence). The CDR3 extends over 11 amino acids. Every patient with CD3G deficiency had evidence of autoimmunity. CD4+ cells were sorted into CD25-high CD127-low regulatory cells and CD25-low CD127-high conventional cells. The PCR used 52 TRBV and 13 TRBJ primers. TCRdb's copy holds only in-frame clones and misses some; the assay was immunoSEQ multiplex PCR. The sample lists roughly 32,000 clones; 75% to 90% were seen once. The source is a person under 35 with CD3G deficiency. Sequenced sample: conventional CD4+ T cells sorted from blood. The chain uses TRBV6-6 and TRBJ2-3, with D perhaps TRBD1 or TRBD2 (5 bases each). The CDR3 reads CASSGADTQYF. The DNA of the CDR3 is TGTGCCAGCTCCGGGGCCGATACGCAGTATTTT.